This TCR beta chain was captured by sequencing in a study of cytomegalovirus exposure and HLA in healthy donors. Trimming pared 3 bases from V and 5 bases from J, leaving 13 bases between. CDR1 and CDR2 (germline): ENHRY, SYGVKD. The CDR3 consists of 14 residues. Primers: 60 Vbeta forward and 13 Jbeta reverse. Clones were read by immunoSEQ multiplex PCR, and TCRdb kept only the in-frame ones, dropping some. The repertoire includes 130,000 to 150,000 clones, 68% of them detected once, and 3.5% to 5% sits in the top ten. This clone has only a few counts. No antigen is known for it. Study-wide results and caveats: Some TCR beta chains (164 of them) were listed as cytomegalovirus-associated. Later analysis revealed greater clonal expansion in HLA-associated TCR beta chains than in equally common others.

The specimen sequenced was PBMCs. The chain couples TRBV10-3 to TRBJ1-1, with D perhaps TRBD1 (5 bases). This clonotype was sampled from a man in his sixties in good health and CMV-seronegative. The CDR3 sequence is CAISDQGRRTEAFF. CDR3 coding DNA: TGTGCCATCAGTGACCAGGGCCGCCGGACTGAAGCTTTCTTT.